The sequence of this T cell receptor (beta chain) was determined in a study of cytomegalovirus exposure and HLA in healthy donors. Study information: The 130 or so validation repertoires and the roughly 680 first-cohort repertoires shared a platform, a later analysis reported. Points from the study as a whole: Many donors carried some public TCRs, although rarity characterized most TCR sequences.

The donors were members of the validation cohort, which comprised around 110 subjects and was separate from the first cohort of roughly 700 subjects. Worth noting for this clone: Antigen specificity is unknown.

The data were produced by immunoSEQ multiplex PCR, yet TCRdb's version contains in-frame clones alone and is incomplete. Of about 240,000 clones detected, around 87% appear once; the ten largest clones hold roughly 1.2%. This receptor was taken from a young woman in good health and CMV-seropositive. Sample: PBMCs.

This chain's CDR3 is CASSTLPTRETQYF. The CDR3 DNA sequence: TGTGCCAGCAGCACCCTCCCAACCCGGGAGACCCAGTACTTC. V is TRBV11-2 and J is TRBJ2-5, with D hard to call. Germline assignment: CDR1 SGHAT and CDR2 FQNNGV. Trimming took 5 bases from V and 5 from J, leaving 15 bases between them. The CDR3 has 14 residues. The full variable domain, in which reference TRBV11-2 and TRBJ2-5 provide the parts outside the CDR3, is EAGVAQSPRYKIIEKRQSVAFWCNPISGHATLYWYQQILGQGPKLLIQFQNNGVVDDSQLPKDRFSAERLKGVDSTLKIQPAKLEDSAVYLCASSTLPTRETQYFGPGTRLLVL.